The rows below give T cell receptor beta chains drawn from one sample of a study of graft-versus-host responses after intestinal transplantation. These receptors lack a known antigen. TCRdb's copy holds only in-frame clones and misses some; the assay was immunoSEQ multiplex PCR. The sample consists of roughly 92,000 clones, almost 90% of them appearing once. This specimen was unstimulated CD4+ T cells sorted from spleen or lymph node cells, taken before intestinal transplant. The origin of the receptors is a human donor who received an intestinal transplant. CDR3s include the opening cysteine and the closing phenylalanine or tryptophan. A D gene is named only where the DNA matches it firmly. Size values are once, few and many counts, or a class for expanded clones, and some rows have none.

.,TRBJ2-7,TRBV6-5,once,TGTGCCAGCACCATATACAGGGCAGGTTTCTACGAGCAGTACTTC,CASTIYRAGFYEQYF
.,TRBJ2-7,TRBV7-9,.,TGTGCCAGCAGCTTAGGCTCTCGGGAGCAGTACTTC,CASSLGSREQYF
TRBD2,TRBJ2-5,TRBV29-1,.,TGCAGCGTTGAGCGGGCTAGCGGGGGCGCATCCCAAGAGACCCAGTACTTC,CSVERASGGASQETQYF
.,TRBJ1-6,TRBV9,.,TGTGCCAGCAGCGTTGGCAATACGGGTTCACCCCTCCACTTT,CASSVGNTGSPLHF
.,TRBJ1-1,TRBV7-9,.,TGTGCCAGCAGCTCGAAACAGATCGGGGGCACTGAAGCTTTCTTT,CASSSKQIGGTEAFF
.,TRBJ2-5,TRBV5-5,.,TGTGCCAGCAGCTTGGCCGGAGGCGTGCAGGGGGGTATCCAAGAGACCCAGTACTTC,CASSLAGGVQGGIQETQYF
.,TRBJ1-1,TRBV2,.,TGTGCCAGCAGTGAAAGCGGCGGGGGGACTGAAGCTTTCTTT,CASSESGGGTEAFF
TRBD2,TRBJ2-3,TRBV5-8,.,TGTGCCAGCAGCCGAGGGACTAGCGGGGCTGGCACAGATACGCAGTATTTT,CASSRGTSGAGTDTQYF
.,TRBJ1-2,TRBV29-1,.,TGCAGCGTTGAAGATCCTCGGAGCCTAGTCTTGTATGGCTACACCTTC,CSVEDPRSLVLYGYTF
TRBD1,TRBJ2-2,TRBV2,.,TGTGCCAGCACTTACAGGGGTTCGGGAACCGGGGAGCTGTTTTTT,CASTYRGSGTGELFF
.,TRBJ1-1,TRBV6-1,.,TGTGCCAGCAGTGAGCCCGCAGGAACGAACACTGAAGCTTTCTTT,CASSEPAGTNTEAFF
.,TRBJ1-2,TRBV19,.,TGTGCCAGTAGTCCCCCGGGACTCCCGAGGGATGCCTATGGCTACACCTTC,CASSPPGLPRDAYGYTF
.,TRBJ2-3,TRBV10-3,once,TGTGCCATCAGTGTTGTGGGGGCCGGGGTAGATACGCAGTATTTT,CAISVVGAGVDTQYF
.,TRBJ1-2,TRBV2,once,TGTGCCAGCAGTGAAGGGCGGAACTATGGCTACACCTTC,CASSEGRNYGYTF
TRBD1,TRBJ1-1,TRBV29-1,few,TGCAGCGTTCCCGGGACAGATTTGAACACTGAAGCTTTCTTT,CSVPGTDLNTEAFF
.,TRBJ2-5,TRBV11-1,.,TGTGCCAGCAGCCTAGGCGGTCACTCGGAGACCCAGTACTTC,CASSLGGHSETQYF
TRBD2,TRBJ2-7,TRBV5-1,.,TGCGCCAGCAGCCCAAATCTAGCGGGGGGCTCCTACGAGCAGTACTTC,CASSPNLAGGSYEQYF
TRBD2,TRBJ2-3,TRBV5-6,.,TGTGCCAGCAGCTTACTAGCGGGGGCCACAGATACGCAGTATTTT,CASSLLAGATDTQYF
.,TRBJ1-1,TRBV6-5,few,TGTGCCAGCAGTTACGGGCAGAACACTGAAGCTTTCTTT,CASSYGQNTEAFF
TRBD2,TRBJ2-3,TRBV9,.,TGTGCCAGCAGCTCCTACGGGGGGGCTAGCACAGATACGCAGTATTTT,CASSSYGGASTDTQYF
TRBD1,TRBJ2-1,TRBV10-3,.,TGTGCCATCAGCGGGACAGTTTTGGTGTATGAGCAGTTCTTC,CAISGTVLVYEQFF
TRBD2,TRBJ2-1,TRBV19,.,TGTGCCAGTAGTAAGCGGGGGGACCCCTACAATGAGCAGTTCTTC,CASSKRGDPYNEQFF
TRBD2,TRBJ2-1,TRBV5-1,.,TGCGCCAGCATCCCTAGCGGGGGGGCGTACAATGAGCAGTTCTTC,CASIPSGGAYNEQFF
.,TRBJ1-5,TRBV2,.,TGTGCCAGCAGTCTTGGAGGGGATCAGCCCCAGCATTTT,CASSLGGDQPQHF
.,TRBJ1-1,TRBV9,once,TGTGCCAGCAGCGTCGGAGAGAACACTGAAGCTTTCTTT,CASSVGENTEAFF
TRBD2,TRBJ2-2,TRBV25-1,.,TGTGCCAGCAGTACGACGGGGGGAGGGGGGGAGCTGTTTTTT,CASSTTGGGGELFF
TRBD1,TRBJ1-5,TRBV10-1,.,TGCGCCAGCGGGACAGGGGTTCAGCCCCAGCATTTT,CASGTGVQPQHF
TRBD1,TRBJ1-3,TRBV12-5,.,TGTGCTAGTGGTCACTCTACCGACAGGGAGCTTGGAAACACCATATATTTT,CASGHSTDRELGNTIYF
.,TRBJ1-2,TRBV4-2,.,TGTGCCAGCAGCCAAAATGGGCAGGGGCCGCCTCCCTATGGCTACACCTTC,CASSQNGQGPPPYGYTF
.,TRBJ1-2,TRBV29-1,once,TGCAGCGTTGGGAGTGCTGACTATGGCTACACCTTC,CSVGSADYGYTF